The next 24 T cell receptor beta chains were all read from a single sample in a study of blood T cell repertoires in COVID-19 (TCRdb year 2020). Libraries were constructed by the immunoSEQ multiplex PCR assay. This is the immuneACCESS table as TCRdb keeps it, with only in-frame sequences that have V and J called. A part of the clones is gone; compared with another copy, unresolved V genes explain less than half, and the rest is unexplained. Present in this sample are some 99,000 clones, 70% to 80% of which were seen just once. In total, the top ten clones hold around a quarter of the sample. Sequencing was performed on peripheral blood. All receptors derive from a man aged 70-80 years with acute or convalescent COVID-19.

A few counts support this clone. V usage is TRBV5-6 and J usage is TRBJ2-4; 9 nucleotides line up with TRBD1. The trim removed 2 bases at V and 8 bases at J, leaving 5 bases unmatched. The CDR3 totals 14 residues. CDR1 and CDR2 (germline): SGHDT, YYEEEE. In nucleotides, the CDR3 is TGTGCCAGCAGCTTACAACAGGGGGCGGACATTCAGTACTTC. Its translation: CASSLQQGADIQYF.

This clone was counted a single time. The chain is built from TRBV3-1 (or the pseudogene TRBV3-2) and TRBJ1-4, with D perhaps TRBD1 (5 bases). The CDR3 spans 13 residues. The germline CDR1 and CDR2 sequences are LGHDT and YNNKEL (reference sequence). V lost 4 bases and J 8 bases, leaving 11 bases between the germline ends. The CDR3, as DNA: TGTGCCAGCAGCCTCGGGGGAGACGAAAAACTGTTTTTT. Residues: CASSLGGDEKLFF.

This chain joins TRBV28 and TRBJ1-3; D call uncertain. The CDR3 has 14 amino acids. CDR1 and CDR2 from the germline V gene are MDHEN and SYDVKM. Deletions cut 3 bases from V and 1 base from J, with 7 bases between. The CDR3 nucleotides read TGTGCCAGCAGTTTCGAACGGTCTGGAAACACCATATATTTT. This encodes CASSFERSGNTIYF. Combining the CDR3 with reference TRBV28 and TRBJ1-3 gives the whole variable domain DVKVTQSSRYLVKRTGEKVFLECVQDMDHENMFWYRQDPGLGLRLIYFSYDVKMKEKGDIPEGYSVSREKKERFSLILESASTNQTSMYLCASSFERSGNTIYFGEGSWLTVV.

J is TRBJ2-5 and V is TRBV18; 8 bases line up with TRBD1. CDR1 and CDR2 (germline): KGHSH, LQKENI. V lost 6 bases and J lost 5; bases outside the gene matches: 8. The CDR3 length is 14 residues. The CDR3, as DNA: TGTGCCAGCTCCCGGGACAGGTCCCTTGAGACCCAGTACTTC. This sequence encodes CASSRDRSLETQYF.

This clone occurred a few times. The chain joins TRBV10-3 to TRBJ1-2, with 11 bases that match TRBD1. With V trimmed by 11 bases and J by 6 bases, 8 bases remained unmatched. There are 13 residues in the CDR3. Per the germline V gene, CDR1 is ENHRY and CDR2 is SYGVKD. CDR3 sequence: CAAAGTGGDGYTF. The CDR3 nucleotides are TGTGCCGCCGCCGGGACAGGGGGGGATGGCTACACCTTC.

The rearrangement uses TRBV18 and TRBJ2-5, with D tentatively TRBD2 (6 bases). This CDR3 spans 15 amino acids. V was clipped by 5 bases and J by 5 bases, with 18 bases between them. CDR1 and CDR2 (germline): KGHSH, LQKENI. In DNA form, the CDR3 reads TGTGCCAGCTCAAAGACCGGGACGGCGGGGGAGACCCAGTACTTC. Residues: CASSKTGTAGETQYF.

This chain connects TRBV4-1 to TRBJ2-7; 9 bases are a match to TRBD1. Trimming removed 4 bases from V and 5 bases from J; junction bases left unmatched: 15. Germline CDR1 is MGHRA and CDR2 is YSYEKL. This CDR3 spans 17 amino acids. The CDR3 is CASSPALGQGMRHEQYF. For the CDR3, the DNA is TGCGCCAGCAGCCCCGCGCTTGGACAGGGGATGAGACACGAGCAGTACTTC.

CDR3 DNA: TGTGCTAGTGGTTTGGACAGGGCCTACTACAATGAGCAGTTCTTC. It yields the protein CASGLDRAYYNEQFF. The V gene is TRBV12-5, the J gene TRBJ2-1, with a tentative D call TRBD1 (6 bases). The length of the CDR3 is 15 residues. Germline V CDR1 and CDR2: LGHNT, FRNRAP. Trimming pared 1 base from V and 3 bases from J, leaving 10 bases between.

This chain links TRBV6-5 with TRBJ2-7; the D gene is possibly TRBD2 (5 bases). Germline CDR1 and CDR2: MNHEY and SVGAGI. CDR3 length: 15 amino acids. The V end was cut by 1 base, the J end by 0 bases, with 10 bases between. CDR3 sequence: CASSYYGGLSYEQYF. The CDR3 bases are TGTGCCAGCAGTTACTATGGCGGACTCTCCTACGAGCAGTACTTC.

This clone was picked up one time. V and J are TRBV29-1 and TRBJ2-3, with TRBD2 identical over 16 bases. Trimming cost V 6 bases and J 4 bases; bases outside gene matches: 1. The germline V gene encodes CDR1 SQVTM and CDR2 ANQGSEA. CDR3 length: 14 residues. The CDR3 DNA sequence: TGCAGCGTCGGGACTAGCGGGAGGGCAGATACGCAGTATTTT. Its protein product is CSVGTSGRADTQYF.

This clone was detected only a few times. The chain recombines TRBV4-2 with TRBJ2-5, with TRBD2 matching 8 bases. The CDR3 loop spans 14 amino acids. From germline, CDR1 is LGHNA and CDR2 YNFKEQ. V lost 4 bases to trimming and J lost 8 bases; unmatched junction nucleotides: 9. The CDR3 loop is CASSPGLAGSTQYF. The CDR3 region has the DNA TGTGCCAGCAGCCCCGGACTAGCCGGGAGTACCCAGTACTTC.

V and J are TRBV24-1 and TRBJ2-1, with no clear D. Trimming took 1 base from V and 0 from J, leaving 9 bases between them. The CDR3 has 16 residues. The germline V gene encodes CDR1 KGHDR and CDR2 SFDVKD. CDR3 DNA sequence: TGTGCCACCAGTGATTTATGGGCGAGCTCCTACAATGAGCAGTTCTTC. It yields the protein CATSDLWASSYNEQFF.

The J gene is TRBJ2-3, the V gene TRBV20-1; D unresolved. The CDR3 length is 11 residues. CDR1 is DFQATT and CDR2 is SNEGSKA in the germline V gene (reference sequence). Trimming stripped 6 bases from V and 5 bases from J, with 9 bases between. The CDR3 nucleotides are TGCAGTGCCCTGACTCGAGATACGCAGTATTTT. Residues: CSALTRDTQYF.

This clone was seen a handful of times. The chain carries TRBV7-2 and TRBJ1-2; maybe TRBD1 (5 bases). The germline V and J ends were trimmed by 5 bases and 6 bases, with 19 bases remaining between them. The germline V gene encodes CDR1 SGHTA and CDR2 FQGNSA. The CDR3 contains 15 residues. The CDR3 DNA follows: TGTGCCAGCAGCATCTCTCTTTGGGACTACAATGGCTACACCTTC. Encoded protein: CASSISLWDYNGYTF.

The gene calls are TRBV6-5 and TRBJ2-7; 8 nucleotides line up with TRBD1. The trim removed 4 bases at V and 3 bases at J, leaving 5 bases unmatched. This CDR3 is built from 14 residues. Germline V gene lookup returns CDR1 MNHEY and CDR2 SVGAGI. The CDR3 here is CASSFLGQGYEQYF. The CDR3 DNA sequence: TGTGCCAGCAGTTTCCTCGGACAGGGCTACGAGCAGTACTTC.

The chain combines TRBV9 with TRBJ1-3; 9 bases align to TRBD1. Germline V CDR1 and CDR2: SGDLS, YYNGEE. The V and J ends lost 3 bases and 3 bases, in that order; junction bases with no gene match: 10. This CDR3 is built from 17 residues. CDR3 region: CASSDHPGQGSGNTIYF. DNA for the CDR3: TGTGCCAGCAGCGATCACCCGGGACAGGGTAGTGGAAACACCATATATTTT. Combining the CDR3 with reference TRBV9 and TRBJ1-3 gives the whole variable domain DSGVTQTPKHLITATGQRVTLRCSPRSGDLSVYWYQQSLDQGLQFLIQYYNGEERAKGNILERFSAQQFPDLHSELNLSSLELGDSALYFCASSDHPGQGSGNTIYFGEGSWLTVV.

This chain uses TRBV28 with TRBJ1-2, with 7 nucleotides matching TRBD1. There are 13 residues in the CDR3. Germline V gene data show CDR1 as MDHEN and CDR2 as SYDVKM. Losses at the gene ends were 6 bases for V and 5 bases for J; bases not matched to a gene: 6. Here the CDR3 DNA reads TGTGCCAGCAGCCGCGGGACAGTATATGGCTACACCTTC. Its translation: CASSRGTVYGYTF.

This clone occurred a few times. This rearrangement joins TRBV7-6 to TRBJ2-2, with 9 nucleotides matching TRBD2. The CDR3 length is 20 residues. With 3 bases clipped from V and 8 bases from J, the junction kept 22 bases outside the gene matches. Germline V gives CDR1 SGHVS, CDR2 FNYEAQ. This CDR3 is CASSFTLAGTHSQDWGELFF. Written as DNA, the CDR3 is TGTGCCAGCAGCTTTACACTAGCGGGTACCCACTCCCAAGATTGGGGGGAGCTGTTTTTT. Drawing the rest from reference TRBV7-6 and TRBJ2-2, the complete variable domain is GAGVSQSPRYKVTKRGQDVALRCDPISGHVSLYWYRQALGQGPEFLTYFNYEAQQDKSGLPNDRFSAERPEGSISTLTIQRTEQRDSAMYRCASSFTLAGTHSQDWGELFFGEGSRLTVL.

CDR3 loop: CASSELEGGSKPQHF. DNA of the CDR3: TGTGCCAGCAGTGAACTTGAGGGCGGATCAAAGCCCCAGCATTTT. The chain employs TRBV2 and TRBJ1-5; D unresolved. The CDR3 is made up of 15 amino acids. Deletions cut 2 bases from V and 8 bases from J, with 16 bases between. Germline CDR1 is SNHLY and CDR2 is FYNNEI. The whole variable domain, remainder taken from reference TRBV2 and TRBJ1-5, is EPEVTQTPSHQVTQMGQEVILRCVPISNHLYFYWYRQILGQKVEFLVSFYNNEISEKSEIFDDQFSVERPDGSNFTLKIRSTKLEDSAMYFCASSELEGGSKPQHFGDGTRLSIL.

The chain links TRBV28 to TRBJ1-5; 9 nucleotides align to TRBD1. The CDR3 has 15 residues. Germline trimming cut 8 bases from V and 0 bases from J; bases unmatched to any gene: 5. Germline assignment: CDR1 MDHEN and CDR2 SYDVKM. CDR3 DNA sequence: TGTGCCAGCGCACGGACAGGGGATAGCAATCAGCCCCAGCATTTT. Residues: CASARTGDSNQPQHF.

This clone was found a few times. This chain joins TRBV3-1 (or the pseudogene TRBV3-2) and TRBJ1-1, with D possibly TRBD1 on 5 matching bases. Germline lookup yields CDR1 LGHDT and CDR2 YNNKEL (reference sequence). There are 13 residues in the CDR3. The V gene lost 2 bases and the J gene lost 5 bases, with 9 bases spanning the gap. As DNA, the CDR3 is TGTGCCAGCAGCCAACAGGGAGGAACTGAAGCTTTCTTT. This gives the protein CASSQQGGTEAFF.

V usage is TRBV18 and J usage is TRBJ2-7; 8 nucleotides match TRBD2. Per germline, CDR1 KGHSH and CDR2 LQKENI. The V segment lost 0 bases and the J segment 6 bases; nucleotides outside the gene matches: 1. The CDR3 loop spans 13 amino acids. CDR3 sequence (DNA): TGTGCCAGCTCACCACCAGCGGGAGCCGAGCAGTACTTC. Translating gives CASSPPAGAEQYF. Full variable domain (remainder filled in from reference TRBV18 and TRBJ2-7): NAGVMQNPRHLVRRRGQEARLRCSPMKGHSHVYWYRQLPEEGLKFMVYLQKENIIDESGMPKERFSAEFPKEGPSILRIQQVVRGDSAAYFCASSPPAGAEQYFGPGTRLTVT.

V and J are TRBV2 and TRBJ1-2; 11 bases are a match to TRBD1. CDR3 length: 13 amino acids. The junction had 3 bases not matched to a gene; V was cut back by 6 bases and J by 6 bases. CDR1 is SNHLY and CDR2 is FYNNEI in the germline V gene. The CDR3: CASSGQGADGYTF. As DNA, the CDR3 is TGTGCCAGCAGCGGACAGGGGGCGGATGGCTACACCTTC.

The J gene is TRBJ1-5, the V gene TRBV30, with 8 bases matching TRBD1. Unmatched junction bases numbered 8, after V lost 3 bases and J lost 7 bases. The CDR3 sequence is 14 residues long. Germline V gives CDR1 GTSNPN, CDR2 SVGIG (reference sequence). In nucleotides, the CDR3 is TGTGCCTGGAGCGGACAGGGATTATACCAGCCCCAGCATTTT. As protein: CAWSGQGLYQPQHF.